Detailed here is one TCR beta chain. The time point denotes: pre-treatment sample, taken before nivolumab and TIL therapy. This record comes from a study of TIL therapy for anti-PD-1-resistant metastatic lung cancer. The libraries were made with immunoSEQ v3. The method was immunoSEQ multiplex PCR; TCRdb's version includes in-frame clones alone and lacks a portion of them. The table includes some 57,000 clones, around 86% detected once. From germline, CDR1 is SEHNR and CDR2 FQNEAQ (reference sequence). The CDR3 has 13 residues. V was pared by 7 bases and J by 5 bases, with 13 bases between. The source of this sequence is a person aged 25-79 years with non-small cell lung cancer. The sample in question was blood, obtained at baseline. The chain combines TRBV7-9 with TRBJ2-3, with D perhaps TRBD1 (5 bases). CDR3 protein: CASTPGLGDTQYF. CDR3 DNA sequence: TGTGCCAGCACCCCAGGGCTTGGAGATACGCAGTATTTT.